This TCR beta chain is drawn from a study of PD-1 blockade in classical Hodgkin lymphoma. Indicated time point: newly diagnosed, previously untreated cHL patient sample. Researchers used magnetic negative selection to pull out pure CD4+ T cells from thawed PBMCs. Study conclusions and caveats: Relative to healthy donors, newly diagnosed patients reportedly had lower baseline TCR diversity, which was reported as lower still in relapsed/refractory patients.

Germline assignment: CDR1 SGDLS and CDR2 YYNGEE. The V and J ends lost 3 bases and 7 bases respectively, with 13 bases between them. The CDR3 runs to 14 residues. As for this clone: Its antigen is unidentified.

Produced via immunoSEQ multiplex PCR; TCRdb's table is partial and in-frame only. Altogether fewer than 3,500 clones are present, less than 90% being singletons, with the ten largest covering about 2.8%. What was sequenced was CD4+ T cells from blood. This chain uses TRBV9 with TRBJ1-4; D call uncertain. This sequence was found in a human donor with classical Hodgkin lymphoma. The CDR3 coding sequence is TGTGCCAGCAGCGAGCGGCCGGAGATTGAAAAACTGTTTTTT. It yields the protein CASSERPEIEKLFF.